This TCR beta chain was obtained from a study of cytomegalovirus exposure and HLA in healthy donors (dated by TCRdb to the late 2010s). About the study as a whole: A later analysis indicated that the 120 validation repertoires were generated on the platform also employed for the 700 or so repertoires of the first cohort. The study was designed to test whether signatures of past pathogen exposure could be identified by cataloging public T cell receptors. A separate validation cohort of 90 to 150 different subjects was used in addition to the 666-subject first cohort. To predict cytomegalovirus infection status, the study brought together high-throughput TCR immunosequencing, statistical association of individual TCRs with disease status, and machine learning.

The library was built by means of the immunoSEQ multiplex PCR assay. The authors' analysis ran thus. A statistical classification framework was developed to diagnose cytomegalovirus status using the catalog of TCR beta chain sequences. TCRdb's version of the immuneACCESS table is confined to in-frame rearrangements and falls short of the full clone set. An unresolved V gene accounts for under half of the shortfall where checked; the remainder is of unknown origin. V, J and clone size are those of that table, while D and trimming were read from the DNA. The sample yields under 200,000 clones; about three quarters were counted once. The ten largest clonotypes hold 1% to 1.5% of the sample. The donors were included in the validation cohort of over a hundred subjects, a group kept apart from the roughly 690-subject first cohort. Measured from the cysteine to the phenylalanine, the CDR3 is 13 residues long. CDR3 DNA is the only sequence kept; it has 39 bases, read in frame from the first base. Clipping removes 5 bases from V and 8 bases from J, with 4 as the unmatched junction base count. Reading the germline V gene gives CDR1 WSHSY and CDR2 SAAADI.

A note on this clone: The antigen it binds to is not known. No much larger clone exists at a distance of one base, and base qualities are not known.

The investigation overall reported the following: The authors suggested that the approach could potentially be extended to other disease states and immunological phenotypes. In the study, about 150 TCR beta chains were listed as associated with cytomegalovirus. Most TCR sequences were seen in very few donors, while some public TCRs were found in many individuals. A later analysis had no HLA typing for the validation cohort, so co-occurrence there was scored across all 130 or so repertoires. The classifier was reported to diagnose cytomegalovirus status with high specificity and sensitivity in both the original and validation cohorts. In a later analysis, TCRs clustered in the first cohort were found to also tend to co-occur in the 110 or so validation repertoires, with 94% of cluster scores above 0. In vitro tests confirmed that a few of the cytomegalovirus-associated TCR beta chains recognize cytomegalovirus antigens.

This clonotype originated in a woman in her 30s in good health and CMV-seronegative. Input material: PBMCs. Rearrangement joined TRBV10-2 to TRBJ2-1, with 9 middle bases fitting TRBD1. The DNA is as follows: TGCGCCAGCAGTTTGGACAGGGGCCATGAGCAGTTCTTC. It encodes CASSLDRGHEQFF.